This note documents a single T cell receptor (beta chain) sequence. Its antigen is not known. The same CDR3 also results from other DNA sequences found in this sample. The data originate from a study of T cell responses to AZD1222 COVID-19 vaccine. Study conclusions and caveats: Reports indicate that nearly half of spike-specific TCRs are directed at unmutated variant regions. Samples come after the peak T cell response, not at day 14. There were mostly white British donors and more females than males, and clonal diversity was possibly underestimated.

Libraries were prepared by immunoSEQ multiplex PCR; TCRdb keeps only in-frame clonotypes and omits some of them. The table has roughly 130,000 clones, approximately 94% seen once. The CDR3 loop spans 13 amino acids. Germline V gene data show CDR1 as GTSNPN and CDR2 as SVGIG (reference sequence). Trimming removed 0 bases from V and 4 bases from J; junction bases left unmatched: 0. This material consisted of peripheral blood, taken on day 0 of AZD1222 vaccination. The chain couples TRBV30 to TRBJ1-5; 7 bases fit TRBD1. The source is an adult in good health. The CDR3 loop reads CAWSVQGNQPQHF. The CDR3 DNA sequence: TGTGCCTGGAGTGTACAGGGGAATCAGCCCCAGCATTTT.